This T cell receptor (beta chain) appears in the sequencing data of a study of blood T cell repertoires in COVID-19 (dated by TCRdb to about 2020). Broadly, across the study: The collaborator samples originated in the United States, Italy and Spain and spanned the acute and convalescent phases of COVID-19. The repertoires were released in a freely available public database meant as a resource for research on the immune response to SARS-CoV-2. The sample metadata nearly always contained a de-identified subject ID, COVID-19 status, age in years and sex. Where HLA class I and class II types were available, the types were taken from metadata supplied by the sample provider, not from assay-based typing. The samples were drawn from two sources: the first 160 participants of the ongoing ImmuneRACE study, and 1,200 or so subjects contributed by 6 global collaborators. The prospective study material was composed of cDNA or gDNA derived from T cells, B-cell-depleted T cells, or PBMCs. The dataset comprised deeply sampled blood TCRbeta repertoires from subjects exposed to, actively infected with, or recovered from COVID-19. What the work shows at the level of the full study, not this receptor alone: The quantity of clinical and demographic metadata differed by source and by participant and was supplied without curation.

Trimming takes 1 base off V and 6 bases off J; junction bases not matched to a gene: 7. From the cysteine up to the phenylalanine, the CDR3 has a length of 16 residues. Kept here is only the CDR3 DNA, which spans 48 bases and is read in frame from base 1. From a lookup of the germline V gene, CDR1 and CDR2 are SGHTA and FQGTGA. This clone has a single count. What this receptor recognizes is not known. No much larger clonotype is one base removed from it; base qualities were not supplied. TCRbeta CDR3 regions were amplified from genomic DNA by means of the immunoSEQ Assay, a bias-controlled multiplex PCR. The authors' pipeline ran thus. Nucleated cell counts per sample were estimated from amplification of reference gene primers within the assay. To quantify the absolute abundance of each unique TCRbeta CDR3 rearrangement, sequence reads were collapsed and filtered. Productive Simpson clonality was computed per sample as the square root of Simpson's diversity index over productive rearrangements. TCRdb re-hosts the immuneACCESS table, in-frame sequences only. Its copies lack some clones; in the studies checked, an unresolved V gene accounts for under half of them, and the cause for the rest is not known. V and J calls and clone size come straight from that table; D and trimming were deduced from the DNA. Counted in this sample were about 360,000 clones; around 86% of them appeared once. The top ten hold roughly 3.1% of the sample.

Collaborating institutions collected whole blood in K2EDTA tubes following their own protocols. Collaborator samples were shipped for TCRbeta analysis as frozen whole blood, isolated PBMCs, or DNA extracted from either sample type. The rearranged chain carries TRBV7-3 and TRBJ2-1; TRBD2 aligns with 9 central bases. Source material: peripheral blood. The receptor was derived from a human donor in a cohort sampled during active COVID-19. The bases read TGTGCCAGCAGCTTAAGTGGCGGGAGGGCCGTCAATGAGCAGTTCTTC. Protein translation: CASSLSGGRAVNEQFF. Where the CDR3 stops, the reference TRBV7-3 and TRBJ2-1 genes take over; the full variable domain is GAGVSQTPSNKVTEKGKYVELRCDPISGHTALYWYRQSLGQGPEFLIYFQGTGAADDSGLPNDRFFAVRPEGSVSTLKIQRTERGDSAVYLCASSLSGGRAVNEQFFGPGTRLTVL.